This is a list of T cell receptor beta chains from one sample in a study of cytomegalovirus exposure and HLA in healthy donors. This table comes from immunoSEQ multiplex PCR, and its TCRdb copy is limited to in-frame clones, with some not included. The data show under 200,000 clones, around four fifths seen once. Sequencing was done on a sample of PBMCs. The receptor source for this set is a girl aged 2-9 years in good health and CMV-seropositive. CDR3s include the opening cysteine and the closing phenylalanine or tryptophan. The D gene is left open where the match is weak. Expanded clones are given a class, and other clones once, few, many or no size at all.

j_call clone_size d_call v_call cdr3_nt cdr3_aa
TRBJ1-3 - - TRBV11-2 TGTGCCAGCAGCCTAGAGAGCTCTGGAAACACCATATATTTT CASSLESSGNTIYF
TRBJ2-7 once TRBD2 TRBV7-9 TGTGCCAGCAGCTTTAGCGGGAGTAGGGACTACGAGCAGTACTTC CASSFSGSRDYEQYF
TRBJ1-5 - - TRBV25-1 TGTGCCAGCAGTGAAGATGCGATCAATCAGCCCCAGCATTTT CASSEDAINQPQHF
TRBJ2-2 - TRBD1 TRBV19 TGTGCCAGTAGTGCAACAGGGGCCCCCACCGGGGAGCTGTTTTTT CASSATGAPTGELFF
TRBJ2-7 - TRBD2 TRBV2 TGTGCCAGCACCGGTCGCCCTAGCGGGAGGATATCCTACGAGCAGTACTTC CASTGRPSGRISYEQYF
TRBJ2-7 - - TRBV5-6 TGTGCCAGCAGCTATCCTAGCGACACCTACGAGCAGTACTTC CASSYPSDTYEQYF
TRBJ1-1 - - TRBV30 TGTGCCTGGAGGATCGCCAGGGAAACTGAAGCTTTCTTT CAWRIARETEAFF
TRBJ2-5 - TRBD2 TRBV27 TGTGCCAGCAGTTTATCGCCTAGCGGGGCGGCAGAGACCCAGTACTTC CASSLSPSGAAETQYF
TRBJ2-2 once TRBD2 TRBV5-1 TGCGCCAGCAGGAACCTTCTAGCGGGAAATACCGGGGAGCTGTTTTTT CASRNLLAGNTGELFF
TRBJ1-1 - - TRBV19 TGTGCCAGTAGCAGCGGGGGGGGAGCTTTCTTT CASSSGGGAFF
TRBJ2-2 - - TRBV19 TGTGCCAGTAGTACCGGACTGACGAACACCGGGGAGCTGTTTTTT CASSTGLTNTGELFF
TRBJ1-2 - - TRBV27 TGTGCCAGCAGTTTTAGGGGTTATTGGGCCTTC CASSFRGYWAF
TRBJ2-7 - TRBD2 TRBV4-1 TGCGCCAGCAGCGTCAGGACTAGCGGAGACTACGAGCAGTACTTC CASSVRTSGDYEQYF
TRBJ2-6 few - TRBV6-5 TGTGCCAGCAGTTACTCTAGCTCTGGGGCCAACGTCCTGACTTTC CASSYSSSGANVLTF
TRBJ2-1 once - TRBV4-2 TGTGCCAGCAGCCAAGATAAAATCTGGGAGGGGGGATCGGGCGAGCAGTTCTTC CASSQDKIWEGGSGEQFF
TRBJ2-1 - - TRBV5-4 TGTGCCAGCAGTAACCCGGGACACCCAAACTCCTACAATGAGCAGTTCTTC CASSNPGHPNSYNEQFF
TRBJ2-6 medium-sized TRBD2 TRBV28 TGTGCCAGCAGTCGCTTAGCGGGAGGTGACCTTCGTGGGGCCAACGTCCTGACTTTC CASSRLAGGDLRGANVLTF
TRBJ1-1 - TRBD1 TRBV5-1 TGCGCCAGCAGCTATCCAGGGGGAATCACTGAAGCTTTCTTT CASSYPGGITEAFF
TRBJ2-1 - TRBD2 TRBV7-7 TGTGCTAGCAGCCCCTATAGCGGGAATAATGAGCAGTTCTTC CASSPYSGNNEQFF
TRBJ2-5 - TRBD2 TRBV5-1 TGCGCCAGCAAATTCCCTGCCGGGACTAGCGGGCTGCAAGAGACCCAGTACTTC CASKFPAGTSGLQETQYF
TRBJ2-1 - - TRBV4-2 TGTGCCAGCAGCCAAGATAGGGGGGGCACCTACAATGAGCAGTTCTTC CASSQDRGGTYNEQFF
TRBJ2-1 - TRBD2 TRBV15 TGTGCCACCAGCATTAGCGGGAGGGAGCAGTTCTTC CATSISGREQFF
TRBJ2-1 - TRBD2 TRBV2 TGTGCCAGCAGTCGACTTTTACTAGCGGGAGGCGACAATGAGCAGTTCTTC CASSRLLLAGGDNEQFF
TRBJ1-1 - - TRBV18 TGTGCCAGCTCACCGACCTTGGGACATGAGGCTTCGAACGCTTTCTTT CASSPTLGHEASNAFF
TRBJ2-4 - - TRBV5-1 TGCGCCAGCAGCCCGTCCCCCGGACTCGCCAAAAACATTCAGTACTTC CASSPSPGLAKNIQYF
TRBJ2-4 - - TRBV30 TGTGCCTGGATTACCGGTAGCATTCAGTACTTC CAWITGSIQYF
TRBJ1-3 - - TRBV18 TGTGCCAGCTCACCTACGAGACAGGATCTCTTTGGAAACACCATATATTTT CASSPTRQDLFGNTIYF
TRBJ2-2 - TRBD2 TRBV27 TGTGCCAGCGCCACCCGGGCTAGCGGGGACACCGGGGAGCTGTTTTTT CASATRASGDTGELFF
TRBJ1-2 - TRBD1 TRBV6-1 TGTGCCAGCAGTGAAACCAGGACAGGGTTTCTCTATGGCTACACCTTC CASSETRTGFLYGYTF
TRBJ2-1 - - TRBV30 TGTGCCTGGAGCTCTGGGACTGCCAATGAGCAGTTCTTC CAWSSGTANEQFF
TRBJ1-5 - - TRBV30 TGTGCCTGGAGTGTGGGGCCGCAGATTCAGCCCCAGCATTTT CAWSVGPQIQPQHF
TRBJ2-3 - - TRBV10-1 TGCGCCGGTTCCACGGGGTCCGCAGATACGCAGTATTTT CAGSTGSADTQYF
TRBJ1-1 - - TRBV27 TGTGCCAGCAGGACTTACATGAACACTGAAGCTTTCTTT CASRTYMNTEAFF
TRBJ2-1 - TRBD1 TRBV25-1 TGTGCCAGCAGGCAGGGACAGGGAGGTAATGAGCAGTTCTTC CASRQGQGGNEQFF
TRBJ2-5 - - TRBV2 TGTGCCAGCAGTGACCGGGAGACCCAGTACTTC CASSDRETQYF
TRBJ2-7 - - TRBV7-2 TGTGCCAGCAGCTTAAGCCTACTCTACGAGCAGTACTTC CASSLSLLYEQYF
TRBJ2-5 - - TRBV21-1 TGTGCCAGCAGCAAACAGGATTTTAAAGAGACCCAGTACTTC CASSKQDFKETQYF
TRBJ1-1 - - TRBV30 TGTGCCTGGAAGGGAGCCGGTGAAGCTTTCTTT CAWKGAGEAFF
TRBJ2-1 - TRBD2 TRBV30 TGTGCCTGGAGTGTACTGTTTAGCGGGAGAGATGAGCAGTTCTTC CAWSVLFSGRDEQFF
TRBJ2-2 - - TRBV28 TGTGCCAGCAGTCCGTACACCGGGGAGCTGTTTTTT CASSPYTGELFF